This T cell receptor beta chain was documented in a study of neoadjuvant anti-PD-1 for oral cavity cancer. Study results and caveats: Higher pretreatment Treg/Th17 ratios tracked higher pretreatment blood clonality.

This CDR3 is 15 amino acids long. Germline V gives CDR1 GTSNPN, CDR2 SVGIG (reference sequence). Trimming removed 0 bases at V and 4 bases at J, with 10 bases between. Analysis of PBMCs was direct, with no culture step. Concerning this clone itself: As yet, its antigen is unknown.

Most PBMC samples had around 480 ng input DNA in six replicates. Assay: immunoSEQ multiplex PCR; the TCRdb copy retains only in-frame clones and omits some. The sample gives 15,000 or so clones, approximately 70% of which show up once; 2.5% to 3% is in the top ten. The origin of this receptor is a person aged 40-85 years with oral cavity squamous cell carcinoma. The sample consisted of PBMCs, taken before nivolumab (anti-PD-1) treatment. The chain joins TRBV30 to TRBJ1-6, with a weak D call TRBD1 (5 bases). The CDR3 DNA reads TGTGCCTGGAGTGTTCAGGGATATTATAATTCACCCCTCCACTTT. It codes for CAWSVQGYYNSPLHF.